This entry is about one TCR beta chain. The data belong to a study of blood T cell repertoires in COVID-19. Overall study context: There were acute and convalescent COVID-19 samples, and they came from the United States, Italy and Spain. Sources were T cells, B-cell-depleted T cells, or PBMCs; the material itself was cDNA or gDNA.

In the original workflow: Using reference gene primer amplification, nucleated cell counts were estimated. Method: immunoSEQ multiplex PCR; TCRdb's copy keeps in-frame clones and lacks some. That table gives V, J and clone size, and the DNA gave D and trimming. The sample lists approximately 180,000 clones, approximately 85% occurring once. The V gene end was trimmed by 6 bases and the J gene end by 4 bases; junction bases not matched to a gene: 5. Looked up from germline, CDR1 is MNHEY and CDR2 is SVGAGI. This CDR3 is built from 13 residues. The source is a man between 60 and 70 years old with acute or convalescent COVID-19. The specimen sequenced was peripheral blood. This rearrangement joins TRBV6-5 to TRBJ1-1; 7 positions agree with TRBD1. The CDR3 is CASSRGLATEAFF. The CDR3 nucleotides are TGTGCCAGCAGCAGGGGGTTGGCCACTGAAGCTTTCTTT.